A single sample gave rise to the 9 T cell receptor beta chains below, sequenced in a study of CD8+CD57+ T cells in acquired aplastic anemia (dated by TCRdb to 2016 to 2019). TCRdb lists the instrument as Illumina HiSeq 2000. Genomic DNA was used as template for profiling of TCR beta VDJ combinations and CDR3 sequences. TCRdb applied fastp at Q25 and MiXCR to the public reads, then kept only in-frame beta chains. Records with the same CDR3 protein are collapsed into one entry carrying the most frequent genes and DNA. Across this sample there are under 500,000 distinct CDR3 sequences, with around 33% seen only once. The biggest ten clones account for 0.82% of the sample. Expansion of CD8+CD57+ cells had been shown by flow cytometry in the patients chosen for sequencing. The sequenced material came from sorted CD4+, CD8+, or CD8+CD57+ T cells (not recorded which) from PBMCs. These receptors were obtained from a human donor with aplastic anemia.

This clonotype was observed at least ten times. This rearrangement joins TRBV20-1 to TRBJ1-2; possible D gene TRBD1, 5 bases. The CDR3 length is 12 residues. Trimming cost V 3 bases and J 3 bases, with 8 bases left between them. Germline CDR1 is DFQATT and CDR2 is SNEGSKA (reference sequence). CDR3 DNA sequence: TGCAGTGCTAGTATAGGGGACTATGGCTACACCTTC. This sequence encodes CSASIGDYGYTF.

The sample holds many counts of this clonotype. V gene TRBV7-3 combines with J gene TRBJ1-2; possible D gene TRBD1, 5 bases. The germline V gene encodes CDR1 SGHTA and CDR2 FQGTGA. V dropped 0 bases and J dropped 7 bases, with 15 bases sitting between them. The CDR3 has 15 residues. CDR3 in DNA: TGTGCCAGCAGCTTAACGTTGGGGGACCCGGGTGGCTACACCTTC. Translating gives CASSLTLGDPGGYTF.

The V call is TRBV2, the J call TRBJ1-2, with TRBD1 matching over 8 bases. The CDR3 is 11 residues long. The J segment lost 9 bases and the V segment lost 6 bases, leaving 3 bases of the junction unmatched. The germline gives CDR1 SNHLY, CDR2 FYNNEI. The CDR3: CASSRTGSYTF. DNA of the CDR3: TGTGCCAGCAGCAGGACAGGGAGCTACACCTTC.

As concerns this clonotype: This may be a read error: a much more frequent sequence differs by one nucleotide. As the CDR3 is not closed by the conserved phenylalanine or tryptophan, this likely results from a read error. The CDR3 region has the DNA TGTGCCAGCAGTGAGGCCAGGGAGGACAATCAGCCCCAGCATTCT. The encoded protein is CASSEAREDNQPQHS. The rearrangement uses TRBV2 and TRBJ1-5; the D gene is possibly TRBD1 (5 bases). V lost 3 bases and J 3 bases, leaving 12 bases between the germline ends. This CDR3 region has 15 residues. CDR1 is SNHLY and CDR2 is FYNNEI in the germline V gene.

Concerning this clonotype: A read error may be the cause here, since a much bigger clone is one base away. The CDR3 coding sequence is TGCAGTGCTAGCGGGGTTGGCTCCTACGAGCAGTACTTC. It yields the protein CSASGVGSYEQYF. V gene TRBV20-1 combines with J gene TRBJ2-7, with D possibly being TRBD2 (5 bases). This CDR3 has 13 residues. Per germline, CDR1 DFQATT and CDR2 SNEGSKA (reference sequence). The V gene lost 3 bases and the J gene lost 0 bases, with 9 bases spanning the gap.

Many counts were recorded for this clonotype. The chain uses TRBV20-1 and TRBJ2-5, with 9 positions matching TRBD1. The V gene end was trimmed by 6 bases and the J gene end by 5 bases; junction bases not matched to a gene: 10. The V gene's germline CDR1 is DFQATT and CDR2 SNEGSKA (reference sequence). CDR3 size: 14 residues. The CDR3, as DNA: TGCAGTGCAACGCTTACAGGGGGCCAGGAGACCCAGTACTTC. This encodes CSATLTGGQETQYF.

The chain recombines TRBV20-1 with TRBJ2-1, with unresolved D. The germline gives CDR1 DFQATT, CDR2 SNEGSKA (reference sequence). Trimming removed 3 bases from V and 4 bases from J, with 4 bases in between. The CDR3 loop spans 11 amino acids. For the CDR3, the DNA is TGCAGTGCTAGTTTATACAATGAGCAGTTCTTC. This translates into CSASLYNEQFF.

This clonotype was recorded many times. The chain employs TRBV10-2 and TRBJ2-7, with unresolved D. The CDR3 has 15 residues. CDR1 and CDR2 (germline): WSHSY, SAAADI. V gave up 7 bases and J gave up 7 bases, with 23 bases separating them. CDR3 region: CASTPIGSLSGEQYF. In DNA form, the CDR3 reads TGCGCCAGCACCCCCATTGGTAGTCTATCTGGGGAGCAGTACTTC.

The table lists this clonotype with many counts. V usage is TRBV5-5 and J usage is TRBJ1-5; 8 bases agree with TRBD1. CDR1 is SGHKS, CDR2 YYEKEE, per germline (reference sequence). Trimming removed 1 base from V and 7 bases from J; junction bases left unmatched: 10. The CDR3 is made up of 16 amino acids. CDR3 coding DNA: TGTGCCAGCAGCTTGACCACAGGGGGATGGGGACAGCCCCAGCATTTT. This sequence encodes CASSLTTGGWGQPQHF.